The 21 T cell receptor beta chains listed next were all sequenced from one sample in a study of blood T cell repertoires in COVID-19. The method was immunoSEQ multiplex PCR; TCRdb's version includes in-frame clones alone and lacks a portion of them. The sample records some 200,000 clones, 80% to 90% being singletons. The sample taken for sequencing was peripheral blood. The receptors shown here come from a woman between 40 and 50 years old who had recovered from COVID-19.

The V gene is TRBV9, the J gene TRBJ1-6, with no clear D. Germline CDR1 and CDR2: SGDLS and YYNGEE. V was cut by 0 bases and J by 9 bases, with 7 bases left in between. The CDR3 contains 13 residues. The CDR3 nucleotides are TGTGCCAGCAGCGTAGAACTCGGTTCACCCCTCCACTTT. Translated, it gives CASSVELGSPLHF.

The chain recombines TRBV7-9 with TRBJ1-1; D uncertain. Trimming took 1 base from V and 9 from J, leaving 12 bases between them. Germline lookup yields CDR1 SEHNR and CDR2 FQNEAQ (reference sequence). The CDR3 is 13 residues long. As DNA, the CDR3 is TGTGCCAGCAGCTTAGATCCGGGAACCCAAGCTTTCTTT. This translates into CASSLDPGTQAFF.

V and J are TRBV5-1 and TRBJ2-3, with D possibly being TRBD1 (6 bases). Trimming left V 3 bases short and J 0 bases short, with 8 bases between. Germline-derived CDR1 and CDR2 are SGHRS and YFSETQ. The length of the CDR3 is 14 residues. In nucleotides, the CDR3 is TGCGCCAGCAGCTCTACAGGGAGCACAGATACGCAGTATTTT. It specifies CASSSTGSTDTQYF.

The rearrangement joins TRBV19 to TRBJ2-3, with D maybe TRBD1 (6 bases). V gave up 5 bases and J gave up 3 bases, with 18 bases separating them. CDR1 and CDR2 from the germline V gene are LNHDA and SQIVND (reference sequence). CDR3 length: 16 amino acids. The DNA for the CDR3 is TGTGCCAGTAGTTCTGCTCAGGGGATCTGGACAGATACGCAGTATTTT. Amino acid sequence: CASSSAQGIWTDTQYF.

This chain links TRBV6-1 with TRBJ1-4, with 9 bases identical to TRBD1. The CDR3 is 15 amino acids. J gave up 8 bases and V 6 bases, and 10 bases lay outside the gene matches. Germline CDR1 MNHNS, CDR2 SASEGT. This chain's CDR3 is CASRIPGQGVEKLFF. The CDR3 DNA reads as TGTGCCAGCAGGATACCGGGACAGGGAGTAGAAAAACTGTTTTTT.

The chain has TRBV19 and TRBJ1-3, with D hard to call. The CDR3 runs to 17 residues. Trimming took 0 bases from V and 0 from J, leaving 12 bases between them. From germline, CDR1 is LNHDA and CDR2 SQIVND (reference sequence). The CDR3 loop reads CASSIDLQLFSGNTIYF. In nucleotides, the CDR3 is TGTGCCAGTAGTATAGATCTACAGCTTTTCTCTGGAAACACCATATATTTT.

CDR3 sequence (DNA): TGTGCCAGTAGTATGAACAGGGCGTATACTTACGAGCAGTACTTC. Translating gives CASSMNRAYTYEQYF. This chain uses TRBV19 with TRBJ2-7; D might be TRBD1 (6 bases). Germline V lookup: CDR1 LNHDA, CDR2 SQIVND (reference sequence). The CDR3 runs 15 residues. V lost 3 bases to trimming and J lost 4 bases, with 16 bases between them.

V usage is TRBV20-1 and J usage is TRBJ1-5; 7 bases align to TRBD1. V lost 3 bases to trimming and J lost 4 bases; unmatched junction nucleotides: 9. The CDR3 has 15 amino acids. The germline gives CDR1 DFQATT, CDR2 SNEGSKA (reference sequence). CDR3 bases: TGCAGTGCTAGTCCGACAGGGTGGGGGAATCAGCCCCAGCATTTT. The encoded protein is CSASPTGWGNQPQHF.

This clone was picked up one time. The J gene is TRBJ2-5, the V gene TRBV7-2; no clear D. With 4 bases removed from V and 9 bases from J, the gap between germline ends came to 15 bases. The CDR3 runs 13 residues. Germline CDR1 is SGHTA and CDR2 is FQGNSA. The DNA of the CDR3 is TGTGCCAGCAGCTATGCACCGCCACATCCCCAGTACTTC. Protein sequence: CASSYAPPHPQYF.

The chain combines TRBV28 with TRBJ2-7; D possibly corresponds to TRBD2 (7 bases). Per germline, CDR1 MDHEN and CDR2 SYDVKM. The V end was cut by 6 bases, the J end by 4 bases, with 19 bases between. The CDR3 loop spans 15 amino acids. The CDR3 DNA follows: TGTGCCAGCAGGACCGAGGGGGGAGGGCTTTACGAGCAGTACTTC. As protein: CASRTEGGGLYEQYF.

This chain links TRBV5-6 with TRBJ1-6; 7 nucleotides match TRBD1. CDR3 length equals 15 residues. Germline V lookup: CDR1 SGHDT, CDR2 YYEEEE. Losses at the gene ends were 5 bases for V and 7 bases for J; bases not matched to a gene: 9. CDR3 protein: CASSPQSGGNSPLHF. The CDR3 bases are TGTGCCAGCAGTCCTCAGTCAGGGGGGAATTCACCCCTCCACTTT. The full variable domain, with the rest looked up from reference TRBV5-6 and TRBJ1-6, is DAGVTQSPTHLIKTRGQQVTLRCSPKSGHDTVSWYQQALGQGPQFIFQYYEEEERQRGNFPDRFSGHQFPNYSSELNVNALLLGDSALYLCASSPQSGGNSPLHFGNGTRLTVT.

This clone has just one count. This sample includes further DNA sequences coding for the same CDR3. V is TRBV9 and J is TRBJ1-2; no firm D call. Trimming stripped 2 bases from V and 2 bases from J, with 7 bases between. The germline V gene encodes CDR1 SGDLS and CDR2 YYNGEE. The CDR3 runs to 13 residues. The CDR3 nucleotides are TGTGCCAGCAGCGTGGGCAGGAACTATGGCTACACCTTC. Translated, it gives CASSVGRNYGYTF. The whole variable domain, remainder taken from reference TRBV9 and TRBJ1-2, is DSGVTQTPKHLITATGQRVTLRCSPRSGDLSVYWYQQSLDQGLQFLIQYYNGEERAKGNILERFSAQQFPDLHSELNLSSLELGDSALYFCASSVGRNYGYTFGSGTRLTVV.

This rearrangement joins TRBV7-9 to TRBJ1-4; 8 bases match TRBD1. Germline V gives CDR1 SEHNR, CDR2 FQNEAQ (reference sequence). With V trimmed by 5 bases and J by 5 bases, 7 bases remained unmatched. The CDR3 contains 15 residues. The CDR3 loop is CASSHRDRSNEKLFF. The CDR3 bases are TGTGCCAGCAGCCACCGGGACAGGTCAAATGAAAAACTGTTTTTT.

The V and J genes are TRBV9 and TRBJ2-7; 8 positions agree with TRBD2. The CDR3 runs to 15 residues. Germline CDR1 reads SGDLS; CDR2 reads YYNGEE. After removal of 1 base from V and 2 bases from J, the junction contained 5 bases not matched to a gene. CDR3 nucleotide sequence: TGTGCCAGCAGCGTATCCCCCGGGGGGGCCTACGAGCAGTACTTC. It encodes CASSVSPGGAYEQYF. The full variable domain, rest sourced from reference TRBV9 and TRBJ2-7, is DSGVTQTPKHLITATGQRVTLRCSPRSGDLSVYWYQQSLDQGLQFLIQYYNGEERAKGNILERFSAQQFPDLHSELNLSSLELGDSALYFCASSVSPGGAYEQYFGPGTRLTVT.

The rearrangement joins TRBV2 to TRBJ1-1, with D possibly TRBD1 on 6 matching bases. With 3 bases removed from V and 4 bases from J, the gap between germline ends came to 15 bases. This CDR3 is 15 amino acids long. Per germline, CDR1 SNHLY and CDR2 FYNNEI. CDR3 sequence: CASSERQVISTEAFF. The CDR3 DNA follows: TGTGCCAGCAGTGAGAGACAGGTTATTTCCACTGAAGCTTTCTTT.

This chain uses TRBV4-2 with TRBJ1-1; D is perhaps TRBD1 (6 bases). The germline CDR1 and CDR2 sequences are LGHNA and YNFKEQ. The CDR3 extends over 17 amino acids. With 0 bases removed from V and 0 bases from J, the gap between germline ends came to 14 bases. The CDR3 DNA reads TGTGCCAGCAGCCAAGACATTTTGGGACAAATGAACACTGAAGCTTTCTTT. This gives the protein CASSQDILGQMNTEAFF.

The CDR3 here is CASSLEGQGGADTQYF. The CDR3 nucleotides read TGTGCCAGCAGCTTAGAAGGACAGGGCGGGGCAGATACGCAGTATTTT. The gene calls are TRBV5-5 and TRBJ2-3; 8 nucleotides match TRBD1. V trimming: 2 bases; J trimming: 4 bases; junction bases outside the gene matches: 9. The CDR3 sequence is 16 residues long. Germline V gene sequence: CDR1 SGHKS, CDR2 YYEKEE (reference sequence).

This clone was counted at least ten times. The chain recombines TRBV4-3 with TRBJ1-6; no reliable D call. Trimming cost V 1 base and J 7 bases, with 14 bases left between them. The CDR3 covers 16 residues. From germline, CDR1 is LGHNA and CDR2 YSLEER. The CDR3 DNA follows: TGCGCCAGCAGCCAAGCTTTCGGACTAAGGAATTCACCCCTCCACTTT. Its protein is CASSQAFGLRNSPLHF.

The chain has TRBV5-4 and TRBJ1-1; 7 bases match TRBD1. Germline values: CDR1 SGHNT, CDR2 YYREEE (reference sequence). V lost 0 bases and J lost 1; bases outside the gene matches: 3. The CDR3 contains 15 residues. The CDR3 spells CASSLGRDRNTEAFF. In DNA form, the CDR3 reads TGTGCCAGCAGCTTGGGACGGGACAGGAACACTGAAGCTTTCTTT.

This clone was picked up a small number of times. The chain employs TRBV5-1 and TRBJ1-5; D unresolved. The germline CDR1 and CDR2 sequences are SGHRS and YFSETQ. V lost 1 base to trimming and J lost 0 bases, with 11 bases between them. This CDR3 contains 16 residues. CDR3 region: CASSLSGGNSNQPQHF. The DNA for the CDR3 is TGCGCCAGCAGCTTGTCAGGAGGGAATAGCAATCAGCCCCAGCATTTT.

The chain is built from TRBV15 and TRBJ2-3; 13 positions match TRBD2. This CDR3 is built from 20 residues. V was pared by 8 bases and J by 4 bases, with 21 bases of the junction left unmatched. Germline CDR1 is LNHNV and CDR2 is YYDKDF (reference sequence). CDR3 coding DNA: TGTGCCACCTCGAAAAGTACCGGGACTAGCGGGGTTAATCTGGCAGATACGCAGTATTTT. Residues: CATSKSTGTSGVNLADTQYF. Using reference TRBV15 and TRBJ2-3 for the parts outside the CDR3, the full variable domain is DAMVIQNPRYQVTQFGKPVTLSCSQTLNHNVMYWYQQKSSQAPKLLFHYYDKDFNNEADTPDNFQSRRPNTSFCFLDIRSPGLGDTAMYLCATSKSTGTSGVNLADTQYFGPGTRLTVL.